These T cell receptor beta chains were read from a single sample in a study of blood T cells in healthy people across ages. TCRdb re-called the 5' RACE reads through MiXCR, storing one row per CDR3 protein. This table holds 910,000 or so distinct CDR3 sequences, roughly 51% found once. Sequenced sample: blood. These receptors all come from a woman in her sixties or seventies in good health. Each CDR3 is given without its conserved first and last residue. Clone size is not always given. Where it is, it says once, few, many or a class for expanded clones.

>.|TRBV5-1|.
ASSFSAGQGETQY
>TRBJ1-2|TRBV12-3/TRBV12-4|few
ASSLGRWGTERGYT
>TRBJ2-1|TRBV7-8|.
ASSLVRASGKRTAEQF
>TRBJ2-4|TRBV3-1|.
ASSQERQGYGKNIQY
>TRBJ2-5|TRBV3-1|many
ASSQDNGGETQY
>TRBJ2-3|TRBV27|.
ASSVKASTDTQY
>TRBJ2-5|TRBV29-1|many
SVTGTLQETQY
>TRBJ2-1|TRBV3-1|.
ASRVGSGAREQF
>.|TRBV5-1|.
ASRSRDRTYEQY
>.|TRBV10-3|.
AIRDADEQY
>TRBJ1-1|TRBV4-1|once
ASSSPGKRTEAF
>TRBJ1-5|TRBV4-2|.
ASSPDGTWAQPQH
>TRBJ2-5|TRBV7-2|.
ASRQMPAGGTETQY
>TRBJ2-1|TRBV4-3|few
ASSRFRWDEQF
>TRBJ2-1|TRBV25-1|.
ASSEYVLREGYNEQF
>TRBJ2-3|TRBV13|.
ASSYGLAGGFGDTQY
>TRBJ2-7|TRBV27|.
ASGPGTGGDEQY
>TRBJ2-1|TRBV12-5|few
ASGSTLAVGVYNEQF
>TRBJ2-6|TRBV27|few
ASSLNEPSGANVLT